Given below is one TCR beta chain in context. The data were taken from a study of shared clonotypes between healthy human individuals. Positive CCR7 selection of CD45RO-negative cells yielded the naive CD8 cells, and terminally differentiated effector memory CD45RA+ cells were excluded. V lost 3 bases and J 0 bases, leaving 18 bases between the germline ends. The CDR3 extends over 17 amino acids. Germline V gene lookup returns CDR1 LNHDA and CDR2 SQIVND (reference sequence). The assay was immunoSEQ multiplex PCR, and TCRdb's table has in-frame clones only and misses some. The profile shows about 870,000 clones, nearly 95% of them singletons.

Specimen: naive CD8+ T cells sorted from blood. The receptor was isolated from a man aged 25 to 40 in good health. The chain combines TRBV19 with TRBJ2-7, with a possible D match to TRBD1 (8 bases). CDR3 loop: CASSINTGGGASYEQYF. The CDR3 DNA reads as TGTGCCAGTAGTATTAACACAGGGGGGGGTGCCTCCTACGAGCAGTACTTC.